A single sample gave rise to the 24 T cell receptor beta chains below, sequenced in a study of OX40 agonist ivuxolimab in advanced cancers. Sequencing was performed with immunoSEQ multiplex PCR; in TCRdb, only in-frame clones are kept and a portion is missing. The table lists just over 50,000 clones, roughly 84% of them singletons. Sequences were derived from CD4+ or CD8+ T cells sorted from blood, sampled in a trial of the OX40 agonist ivuxolimab. The receptors shown here come from an adult with an advanced solid tumor such as melanoma, head and neck, liver or kidney cancer.

The J gene is TRBJ2-7, the V gene TRBV11-3; TRBD1 matches 9 bases. The CDR3 covers 15 residues. Germline trimming cut 3 bases from V and 3 bases from J; bases unmatched to any gene: 6. CDR1 and CDR2 from the germline V gene are SGHNT and YENEEA. DNA for the CDR3: TGTGCCAGCAGCTTCGAGACAGGGGGGATCTACGAGCAGTACTTC. Translated, it gives CASSFETGGIYEQYF.

This clone was seen a few times. The rearrangement uses TRBV6-5 and TRBJ1-6; TRBD1 might be the D (6 bases). Trimming shortened V by 6 bases and J by 7 bases, and 13 bases separated the two germline ends. Looked up from germline, CDR1 is MNHEY and CDR2 is SVGAGI. This CDR3 is 14 amino acids long. This CDR3 is CASRIGTPNSPLHF. CDR3 DNA sequence: TGTGCCAGCAGGATCGGGACACCGAATTCACCCCTCCACTTT.

This sequence joins TRBV9 and TRBJ1-2; 8 positions match TRBD1. This CDR3 has 13 residues. The germline gives CDR1 SGDLS, CDR2 YYNGEE. Trimming at V came to 4 bases and at J to 8 bases, leaving 7 bases not matched to a gene. In DNA form, the CDR3 reads TGTGCCAGCAGCACCCGGACAGGGTGGGGCTACACCTTC. Protein sequence: CASSTRTGWGYTF. The whole variable domain, filled in from reference TRBV9 and TRBJ1-2, reads DSGVTQTPKHLITATGQRVTLRCSPRSGDLSVYWYQQSLDQGLQFLIQYYNGEERAKGNILERFSAQQFPDLHSELNLSSLELGDSALYFCASSTRTGWGYTFGSGTRLTVV.

This sequence joins TRBV18 and TRBJ2-1; 9 bases match TRBD2. Germline V gene lookup returns CDR1 KGHSH and CDR2 LQKENI. The length of the CDR3 is 16 residues. V lost 2 bases and J lost 6; bases outside the gene matches: 8. CDR3 sequence: CASSPLRGGDVNEQFF. The CDR3 DNA is TGTGCCAGCTCACCATTGCGGGGGGGCGATGTCAATGAGCAGTTCTTC.

This sequence joins TRBV6-1 and TRBJ2-1; the D gene is possibly TRBD2 (6 bases). Trimming stripped 3 bases from V and 8 bases from J, with 20 bases between. The V gene's germline CDR1 is MNHNS and CDR2 SASEGT. CDR3 size: 16 residues. The CDR3 region has the DNA TGTGCCAGCAGTGACCCCTACCGGGCAAGGAGGGATGAGCAGTTCTTC. Translating gives CASSDPYRARRDEQFF.

The chain uses TRBV11-2 and TRBJ2-5, with 7 bases aligning to TRBD2. The CDR3 runs to 12 residues. J gave up 3 bases and V 7 bases, and 2 bases lay outside the gene matches. The V gene's germline CDR1 is SGHAT and CDR2 FQNNGV. CDR3 coding DNA: TGTGCCAGCACCCTAGCGGAAGAGACCCAGTACTTC. Amino acid sequence: CASTLAEETQYF.

This rearrangement joins TRBV21-1 to TRBJ2-3. TRBV21-1 represents a pseudogene. The CDR3 extends over 10 amino acids. The CDR3 DNA reads TGTGCCAGCAGCAAAAACACGCAGTATTTT. It specifies CASSKNTQYF.

This chain links TRBV7-2 with TRBJ2-3; 8 bases map to TRBD2. With V trimmed by 5 bases and J by 0 bases, 10 bases remained unmatched. This CDR3 has 17 amino acids. Germline loops: CDR1 SGHTA, CDR2 FQGNSA. The CDR3 nucleotides read TGTGCCAGCAGCCCGCTGGCGGGGGGAATGAGCACAGATACGCAGTATTTT. It translates to CASSPLAGGMSTDTQYF. The full variable domain, its missing parts supplied by reference TRBV7-2 and TRBJ2-3, is GAGVSQSPSNKVTEKGKDVELRCDPISGHTALYWYRQSLGQGLEFLIYFQGNSAPDKSGLPSDRFSAERTGGSVSTLTIQRTQQEDSAVYLCASSPLAGGMSTDTQYFGPGTRLTVL.

The genes are TRBV9 and TRBJ1-2; D is unresolved. The CDR3 sequence is 13 residues long. Trimming took 4 bases from V and 4 from J, leaving 11 bases between them. Germline-derived CDR1 and CDR2 are SGDLS and YYNGEE. The CDR3 bases are TGTGCCAGCAGCCCGGGGTTTGGCTATGGCTACACCTTC. Protein product: CASSPGFGYGYTF. Drawing the rest from reference TRBV9 and TRBJ1-2, the complete variable domain is DSGVTQTPKHLITATGQRVTLRCSPRSGDLSVYWYQQSLDQGLQFLIQYYNGEERAKGNILERFSAQQFPDLHSELNLSSLELGDSALYFCASSPGFGYGYTFGSGTRLTVV.

This clone was picked up a small number of times. J is TRBJ2-1 and V is TRBV28; D gene uncertain. This CDR3 comprises 13 residues. Germline CDR1 and CDR2: MDHEN and SYDVKM. The V and J ends lost 7 bases and 0 bases respectively, with 7 bases between them. In nucleotides, the CDR3 is TGTGCCAGCACCGTCAACTCCTACAATGAGCAGTTCTTC. Its translation is CASTVNSYNEQFF. Drawing the rest from reference TRBV28 and TRBJ2-1, the complete variable domain is DVKVTQSSRYLVKRTGEKVFLECVQDMDHENMFWYRQDPGLGLRLIYFSYDVKMKEKGDIPEGYSVSREKKERFSLILESASTNQTSMYLCASTVNSYNEQFFGPGTRLTVL.

The chain couples TRBV10-3 to TRBJ1-1; 7 nucleotides align to TRBD1. The trim removed 4 bases at V and 6 bases at J, leaving 11 bases unmatched. This CDR3 comprises 15 residues. The germline gives CDR1 ENHRY, CDR2 SYGVKD. CDR3 in amino acids: CAISADRVGYSEAFF. CDR3 sequence (DNA): TGTGCCATCAGTGCAGACAGGGTAGGTTATTCTGAAGCTTTCTTT.

The rearrangement uses TRBV7-8 and TRBJ1-4; TRBD1 aligns across 8 bases. The CDR3 extends over 17 amino acids. The germline CDR1 and CDR2 sequences are SGHVS and FQNEAQ. The V gene end was trimmed by 5 bases and the J gene end by 7 bases; junction bases not matched to a gene: 15. CDR3 region: CASSLEGRGLRGEKLFF. Written as DNA, the CDR3 is TGTGCCAGCAGCCTAGAAGGCAGGGGGCTTCGGGGTGAAAAACTGTTTTTT.

The chain combines TRBV5-4 with TRBJ2-1; 8 positions agree with TRBD2. This CDR3 region has 15 residues. Trimming cost V 0 bases and J 9 bases; bases outside gene matches: 8. Germline-derived CDR1 and CDR2 are SGHNT and YYREEE (reference sequence). The DNA of the CDR3 is TGTGCCAGCAGCTTGGGGGCGGGGGGCCTTCTTGAGCAGTTCTTC. Translation: CASSLGAGGLLEQFF.

This chain joins TRBV7-3 and TRBJ2-7, with D maybe TRBD2 (5 bases). Trimming removed 4 bases from V and 7 bases from J, with 23 bases in between. CDR1 is SGHTA and CDR2 is FQGTGA in the germline V gene. CDR3 length: 16 amino acids. CDR3 sequence: CASSSSGPSMTGEQYF. As DNA, the CDR3 is TGTGCCAGCAGCTCCTCCGGGCCCTCAATGACGGGGGAGCAGTACTTC.

In its sample, this clone was seen a few times. The chain combines TRBV4-2 with TRBJ1-2, with 8 bases identical to TRBD1. V lost 1 base, J lost 8 bases, and 9 bases stayed unmatched. The CDR3 spans 15 residues. Germline V gene data show CDR1 as LGHNA and CDR2 as YNFKEQ. The CDR3, as DNA: TGTGCCAGCAGCCAAGTCCAGGGGGCAGTCGGCGGCTACACCTTC. It yields the protein CASSQVQGAVGGYTF.

The chain joins TRBV19 to TRBJ1-2, with D perhaps TRBD1 (5 bases). Germline-derived CDR1 and CDR2 are LNHDA and SQIVND (reference sequence). The CDR3 runs 15 residues. V was shortened by 1 base and J by 6 bases, with 15 bases between the two germline ends. The CDR3 sequence is CASSIGRGRGDGYTF. CDR3 nucleotides: TGTGCCAGTAGTATAGGGAGGGGCCGCGGTGATGGCTACACCTTC.

CDR3 nucleotides: TGTGCCACATTCCGGGACTTAAGCTCCTACGAGCAGTACTTC. Its translation: CATFRDLSSYEQYF. This chain joins TRBV6-6 and TRBJ2-7; TRBD2 is a possible D gene (6 bases). This CDR3 region has 14 residues. CDR1 and CDR2 from the germline V gene are MNHNY and SVGAGI (reference sequence). The V end lost 10 bases, the J end lost 0 bases, and 16 bases lay between the germline ends.

The chain couples TRBV18 to TRBJ1-1; 8 bases match TRBD1. The CDR3 totals 14 residues. Germline loops: CDR1 KGHSH, CDR2 LQKENI. Losses at the gene ends were 3 bases for V and 1 base for J; bases not matched to a gene: 1. CDR3 bases: TGTGCCAGCTCACCTGGGACAGGGAACACTGAAGCTTTCTTT. Its translation is CASSPGTGNTEAFF.

This chain links TRBV5-8 with TRBJ2-5, with D perhaps matching TRBD1 or TRBD2 (6 bases each). This CDR3 comprises 15 residues. Between the trimmed V and J ends, which lost 4 bases and 2 bases, there was a span of 15 bases. Germline V gene data show CDR1 as SGHTS and CDR2 as YDEGEE. CDR3 amino acids: CASSLGGSPQETQYF. The CDR3 DNA is TGTGCCAGCAGCCTGGGGGGCAGTCCTCAAGAGACCCAGTACTTC.

The gene calls are TRBV6-1 and TRBJ1-5; D uncertain. This CDR3 comprises 14 residues. The germline V gene has CDR1 MNHNS and CDR2 SASEGT. Trimming cost V 2 bases and J 9 bases, with 14 bases left between them. The CDR3 bases are TGTGCCAGCAGTGAACCGGCAGGCGCGGGGCCCCAGCATTTT. Its translation is CASSEPAGAGPQHF.

The J gene is TRBJ2-7, the V gene TRBV10-3, with 8 bases fitting TRBD1. CDR3 length: 14 amino acids. The V and J ends lost 6 bases and 4 bases, in that order; junction bases with no gene match: 8. Germline CDR1 and CDR2: ENHRY and SYGVKD. Written as DNA, the CDR3 is TGTGCCATCAGGGAGACAGGGGTTTCATACGAGCAGTACTTC. Encoded protein: CAIRETGVSYEQYF.

V gene TRBV10-2 combines with J gene TRBJ1-2; D call uncertain. This CDR3 region has 15 residues. Trimming left V 3 bases short and J 3 bases short, with 14 bases between. Germline V gene sequence: CDR1 WSHSY, CDR2 SAAADI. The CDR3: CASSEVSALYYGYTF. The DNA of the CDR3 is TGCGCCAGCAGTGAAGTGAGCGCTCTTTACTATGGCTACACCTTC.

The V call is TRBV19, the J call TRBJ1-5; D uncertain. Trimming shortened V by 2 bases and J by 6 bases, and 5 bases separated the two germline ends. Per the germline V gene, CDR1 is LNHDA and CDR2 is SQIVND (reference sequence). This CDR3 region has 12 residues. CDR3 coding DNA: TGTGCCAGTAGTATACTGGGTCAGCCCCAGCATTTT. Its translation: CASSILGQPQHF.

The chain combines TRBV7-6 with TRBJ2-3; 8 bases are a match to TRBD2. The J segment lost 2 bases and the V segment lost 2 bases, leaving 6 bases of the junction unmatched. Germline CDR1 is SGHVS and CDR2 is FNYEAQ. The CDR3 totals 16 residues. For the CDR3, the DNA is TGTGCCAGCAGCTTAATGACGGGGGGGGTCACAGATACGCAGTATTTT. Protein: CASSLMTGGVTDTQYF.